Described below is a single T cell receptor (beta chain) sequence and its context. As yet, its antigen is unknown. The sample is drawn from a study of CD8+ T cells in alopecia areata. Findings and caveats of the study: Sequencing of scalp samples also includes resident alphabeta T cells from normal skin.

cDNA serving as the sequencing template came from extracted, reverse transcribed RNA. Sequencing was performed with immunoSEQ multiplex PCR; in TCRdb, only in-frame clones are kept and a portion is missing. The profile covers 140,000 to 150,000 clones, with around 58% appearing a single time and 6.4% taken by the ten largest. The germline V gene encodes CDR1 KGHSH and CDR2 LQKENI. This CDR3 is built from 14 residues. Between the trimmed V and J ends, which lost 0 bases and 7 bases, there was a span of 9 bases. The chain carries TRBV18 and TRBJ1-4, with no clear D. The sequenced sample was CD4+ T cells sorted from blood, obtained at week 0. The clonotype originates from a human donor with alopecia areata. The CDR3 bases are TGTGCCAGCTCACCACCGTCAACGGGTGAAAAACTGTTTTTT. Translated: CASSPPSTGEKLFF.